The 8 T cell receptor beta chains in this list originate from one sample, sequenced in a study of Ad26.COV2.S vaccination and SARS-CoV-2 variants. The treatment denotes: some 19 received Ad26.COV2.S at low or high dose, single or two shots; roughly five received placebo; per-sample allocation not given. Samples analyzed were those drawn on day 63 after the first vaccine or placebo injection. TCRdb's copy holds only in-frame clones and misses some; the assay was immunoSEQ multiplex PCR. Seen here are some 450,000 clones, about 90% observed once, and the top ten hold about 4.5%. The sample consisted of peripheral blood, taken in a trial of Ad26.COV2.S vaccine versus placebo. The receptors here all came from a person between 18 and 65 years old who received the Ad26.COV2.S COVID-19 vaccine or a placebo.

This chain uses TRBV5-1 with TRBJ2-2; 8 nucleotides line up with TRBD1. CDR1 and CDR2 from the germline V gene are SGHRS and YFSETQ. The CDR3 sequence is 15 residues long. V gave up 4 bases and J gave up 0 bases; unmatched junction bases: 2. As DNA, the CDR3 is TGCGCCAGCAGCATACAGGGGGCGAACACCGGGGAGCTGTTTTTT. Translated, it gives CASSIQGANTGELFF.

This chain connects TRBV6-5 to TRBJ1-2; D gene ambiguous. The CDR3 is 13 residues long. Deletions cut 7 bases from V and 2 bases from J, with 11 bases between. Germline CDR1 and CDR2: MNHEY and SVGAGI. CDR3 coding DNA: TGTGCCAGCACTCGGAGTCAAAACTATGGCTACACCTTC. Translation: CASTRSQNYGYTF.

The chain links TRBV30 to TRBJ2-4, with D hard to call. The germline V gene encodes CDR1 GTSNPN and CDR2 SVGIG (reference sequence). This CDR3 has 13 residues. V dropped 3 bases and J dropped 5 bases, with 11 bases sitting between them. The CDR3 loop is CAWSYGAENIQYF. DNA for the CDR3: TGTGCCTGGAGCTATGGTGCCGAAAACATTCAGTACTTC.

The chain carries TRBV7-3 and TRBJ2-1; 8 nucleotides align to TRBD2. CDR1 SGHTA and CDR2 FQGTGA come from the germline V gene. The CDR3 consists of 16 residues. Losses at the gene ends were 5 bases for V and 14 bases for J; bases not matched to a gene: 20. The CDR3 DNA follows: TGTGCCAGCAGCCTCCGACTGGGGGAGGGAGCGGGAGAAGAGTTCTTC. Its translation is CASSLRLGEGAGEEFF.

The chain carries TRBV12-3 or TRBV12-4 and TRBJ1-1; D is unresolved. This CDR3 contains 12 residues. V lost 5 bases, J lost 13 bases, and 17 bases lay in between. The CDR3 spells CASSLRPGMGFF. CDR3 bases: TGTGCCAGCAGTCTGAGACCGGGAATGGGTTTCTTT.

The chain employs TRBV24-1 and TRBJ2-2; 7 positions agree with TRBD1. The CDR3 runs to 15 residues. Per germline, CDR1 KGHDR and CDR2 SFDVKD. V dropped 6 bases and J dropped 0; count of bases not matched to a gene: 3. Here the CDR3 DNA reads TGTGCCACCAGTTCAGGGGGACCGAACACCGGGGAGCTGTTTTTT. As protein: CATSSGGPNTGELFF.

The CDR3 region has the DNA TGTGCCAGCAGTTTATCGCAGACTAGCGGGCAGTTCTTC. Translated: CASSLSQTSGQFF. This chain uses TRBV27 with TRBJ2-1; 9 nucleotides align to TRBD2. CDR3 size: 13 residues. Germline lookup yields CDR1 MNHEY and CDR2 SMNVEV (reference sequence). Unmatched junction bases numbered 3, after V lost 0 bases and J lost 12 bases.

The chain recombines TRBV10-3 with TRBJ2-5; the match to TRBD1 covers 11 bases. The CDR3 has 15 residues. Trimming at V came to 6 bases and at J to 5 bases, leaving 8 bases not matched to a gene. Per germline, CDR1 ENHRY and CDR2 SYGVKD. The CDR3 DNA reads TGTGCCATCAGGGGGGACAGGGGGGATCGGGAGACCCAGTACTTC. Residues: CAIRGDRGDRETQYF.